These 25 T cell receptor beta chains came from one sample sequenced in a study of blood T cell repertoires in COVID-19. Clones were read by immunoSEQ multiplex PCR, and TCRdb kept only the in-frame ones, dropping some. The sample includes roughly 340,000 clones, about nine tenths of them seen just once. Input material: peripheral blood. The receptors derive from a woman aged 50 to 65 with COVID-19, enrolled during active disease.

This clone was seen a single time. V and J are TRBV5-1 and TRBJ2-1; TRBD2 matches 12 bases. The CDR3 spans 17 residues. Germline V gene lookup returns CDR1 SGHRS and CDR2 YFSETQ. Trimming took 0 bases from V and 5 from J; bases not matched to a gene: 6. The CDR3 is CASSLVASGREDNEQFF. The CDR3 DNA reads TGCGCCAGCAGCTTGGTGGCTAGCGGGAGGGAGGACAATGAGCAGTTCTTC.

The rearrangement uses TRBV5-1 and TRBJ2-7, with TRBD1 matching over 10 bases. The CDR3 is 13 residues long. The V gene's germline CDR1 is SGHRS and CDR2 YFSETQ. With 4 bases clipped from V and 6 bases from J, the junction kept 4 bases outside the gene matches. CDR3: CASSSWTGGEQYF. The CDR3 DNA sequence: TGCGCCAGCAGCAGCTGGACAGGGGGCGAGCAGTACTTC.

This chain links TRBV2 with TRBJ1-4, with a tentative D call TRBD1 (6 bases). The CDR3 runs to 14 residues. The germline CDR1 and CDR2 sequences are SNHLY and FYNNEI. Trimming removed 1 base at V and 4 bases at J, with 7 bases between. The CDR3, as DNA: TGTGCCAGCAGTGAAGGGACAGTTAATGAAAAACTGTTTTTT. This encodes CASSEGTVNEKLFF.

The chain combines TRBV30 with TRBJ2-3; perhaps TRBD1 as D (5 bases). V shed 5 bases and J shed 5 bases, with 8 bases lying between them. The CDR3 consists of 11 residues. Germline V gives CDR1 GTSNPN, CDR2 SVGIG (reference sequence). The CDR3 DNA reads TGTGCCTGGGGGGCTCGAGATACGCAGTATTTT. Translating it yields CAWGARDTQYF. The whole variable domain, remainder taken from reference TRBV30 and TRBJ2-3, is SQTIHQWPATLVQPVGSPLSLECTVEGTSNPNLYWYRQAAGRGLQLLFYSVGIGQISSEVPQNLSASRPQDRQFILSSKKLLLSDSGFYLCAWGARDTQYFGPGTRLTVL.

The genes are TRBV6-1 and TRBJ2-5; 8 bases fit TRBD2. The CDR3 length is 16 residues. CDR1 is MNHNS and CDR2 is SASEGT in the germline V gene. The trim removed 1 base at V and 1 base at J, leaving 5 bases unmatched. CDR3 nucleotide sequence: TGTGCCAGCAGTGAAGGGATAGCGGGGAGCCAAGAGACCCAGTACTTC. Translation gives CASSEGIAGSQETQYF.

CDR3 residues: CAWSPPGSGWNTEAFF. In DNA, the CDR3 is TGTGCCTGGAGTCCCCCGGGGTCAGGCTGGAACACTGAAGCTTTCTTT. The genes are TRBV30 and TRBJ1-1; no definite D call. V was clipped by 2 bases and J by 1 base, with 17 bases between them. The CDR3 has 16 amino acids. Germline assignment: CDR1 GTSNPN and CDR2 SVGIG (reference sequence).

The chain links TRBV24-1 to TRBJ2-5, with TRBD2 as a possible D gene (5 bases). Trimming removed 3 bases from V and 1 base from J, with 14 bases in between. The CDR3 sequence is 16 residues long. Germline V lookup: CDR1 KGHDR, CDR2 SFDVKD. The CDR3 reads CATSDPRTPTQETQYF. The DNA for the CDR3 is TGTGCCACCAGTGATCCCCGGACTCCAACCCAAGAGACCCAGTACTTC.

The chain carries TRBV3-1 (or the pseudogene TRBV3-2) and TRBJ1-3; 7 nucleotides match TRBD1. After removal of 4 bases from V and 0 bases from J, the junction contained 3 bases not matched to a gene. Germline loops: CDR1 LGHDT, CDR2 YNNKEL (reference sequence). CDR3 length: 15 amino acids. CDR3: CASSPDRSSGNTIYF. Here the CDR3 DNA reads TGTGCCAGCAGCCCGGACAGGAGCTCTGGAAACACCATATATTTT.

On this clone itself: One junction end does not reproduce the germline sequence, and a read error may be involved. The V and J genes are TRBV7-8 and TRBJ2-2, with 11 bases lining up with TRBD2. The germline gives CDR1 SGHVS, CDR2 FQNEAQ. The length of the CDR3 is 16 residues. The CDR3 bases are TGTGCCAGCAGATTAGCGGGAGGGATAGACACCGGGGAGCTGTTTTTT. This encodes CASRLAGGIDTGELFF.

J is TRBJ2-2 and V is TRBV3-1 (or the pseudogene TRBV3-2); tentative D call: TRBD2 (6 bases). V was shortened by 4 bases and J by 8 bases, with 20 bases between the two germline ends. The CDR3 has 16 amino acids. CDR1 is LGHDT, CDR2 YNNKEL, per germline (reference sequence). CDR3 loop: CASSPPGLTGVGELFF. For the CDR3, the DNA is TGTGCCAGCAGCCCCCCTGGTTTAACGGGAGTGGGGGAGCTGTTTTTT.

This rearrangement joins TRBV19 to TRBJ2-5; 7 nucleotides align to TRBD1. The CDR3 loop spans 14 amino acids. From germline, CDR1 is LNHDA and CDR2 SQIVND (reference sequence). Germline trimming cut 10 bases from V and 1 base from J; bases unmatched to any gene: 9. This CDR3 is CATSSDRSQETQYF. DNA of the CDR3: TGTGCCACCTCCTCGGACAGGAGCCAAGAGACCCAGTACTTC.

This clone has more than one count but fewer than ten. The chain is built from TRBV5-1 and TRBJ1-6; 8 bases align to TRBD1. V was clipped by 4 bases and J by 8 bases; unmatched bases: 11. Germline V gene sequence: CDR1 SGHRS, CDR2 YFSETQ. The length of the CDR3 is 16 residues. The CDR3 here is CASSRGPTGGDSPLHF. CDR3 DNA: TGCGCCAGCAGCCGAGGCCCTACAGGGGGTGATTCACCCCTCCACTTT.

CDR3 loop: CASSTLGFNQPQHF. The CDR3 coding sequence is TGTGCCAGCAGTACTCTGGGCTTCAATCAGCCCCAGCATTTT. This chain joins TRBV27 and TRBJ1-5, with unresolved D. With 5 bases removed from V and 3 bases from J, the gap between germline ends came to 11 bases. Germline values: CDR1 MNHEY, CDR2 SMNVEV (reference sequence). The CDR3 length is 14 residues.

This clone is a singleton in its sample. V is TRBV30 and J is TRBJ1-4; 7 bases map to TRBD1. This CDR3 is built from 13 residues. V shed 5 bases and J 5 bases; nucleotides not matched to a gene: 5. Germline CDR1 and CDR2: GTSNPN and SVGIG (reference sequence). The CDR3 protein is CAWEGAGNEKLFF. The CDR3 DNA reads as TGTGCCTGGGAGGGGGCCGGGAATGAAAAACTGTTTTTT.

The chain combines TRBV30 with TRBJ2-7, with TRBD2 as a possible D gene (7 bases). The length of the CDR3 is 15 residues. Germline V gives CDR1 GTSNPN, CDR2 SVGIG (reference sequence). With 1 base removed from V and 0 bases from J, the gap between germline ends came to 13 bases. The CDR3 protein is CAWSGGLAASYEQYF. The DNA for the CDR3 is TGTGCCTGGAGTGGGGGGCTAGCGGCCTCCTACGAGCAGTACTTC. Full variable domain (rest looked up from reference TRBV30 and TRBJ2-7): SQTIHQWPATLVQPVGSPLSLECTVEGTSNPNLYWYRQAAGRGLQLLFYSVGIGQISSEVPQNLSASRPQDRQFILSSKKLLLSDSGFYLCAWSGGLAASYEQYFGPGTRLTVT.

The chain links TRBV6-5 to TRBJ1-1; no firm D call. This CDR3 region has 12 residues. V was clipped by 7 bases and J by 1 base, with 7 bases between them. The germline V gene encodes CDR1 MNHEY and CDR2 SVGAGI. The CDR3, as DNA: TGTGCCAGCACCTTGAGGAACACTGAAGCTTTCTTT. This encodes CASTLRNTEAFF.

The chain recombines TRBV3-1 (or the pseudogene TRBV3-2) with TRBJ2-5; the D gene is possibly TRBD2 (7 bases). With 6 bases removed from V and 7 bases from J, the gap between germline ends came to 12 bases. The germline gives CDR1 LGHDT, CDR2 YNNKEL (reference sequence). The length of the CDR3 is 12 residues. CDR3 residues: CASRIRGGTQYF. The CDR3 nucleotides read TGTGCCAGCAGAATAAGGGGGGGGACCCAGTACTTC.

This chain uses TRBV12-3 or TRBV12-4 with TRBJ1-4, with D perhaps TRBD1 (5 bases). This CDR3 has 12 amino acids. V was shortened by 2 bases and J by 16 bases, with 14 bases between the two germline ends. The CDR3 is CASSLYGGDRFF. The DNA for the CDR3 is TGTGCCAGCAGTTTATACGGAGGGGATCGGTTTTTT.

The rearrangement joins TRBV19 to TRBJ2-1; the match to TRBD1 covers 9 bases. The CDR3 contains 15 residues. Germline V gene data show CDR1 as LNHDA and CDR2 as SQIVND (reference sequence). Unmatched junction bases numbered 11, after V lost 9 bases and J lost 5 bases. The DNA for the CDR3 is TGTGCCAGCCGGACTACCGGGACAGGGAACAATGAGCAGTTCTTC. This sequence encodes CASRTTGTGNNEQFF.

This clone was counted a single time. V gene TRBV6-5 combines with J gene TRBJ1-1; D possibly corresponds to TRBD1 (6 bases). CDR3 length: 13 amino acids. Looked up from germline, CDR1 is MNHEY and CDR2 is SVGAGI. V shed 7 bases and J shed 2 bases, with 11 bases lying between them. The CDR3 here is CASTGHLNTEAFF. In nucleotides, the CDR3 is TGTGCCAGCACGGGACACCTAAACACTGAAGCTTTCTTT.

This clone was observed a single time. V is TRBV7-2 and J is TRBJ1-6, with 8 nucleotides matching TRBD1. V gave up 3 bases and J gave up 8 bases; unmatched junction bases: 3. The V gene's germline CDR1 is SGHTA and CDR2 FQGNSA. The CDR3 spans 14 residues. CDR3 residues: CASSFTGGDSPLHF. In nucleotides, the CDR3 is TGTGCCAGCAGCTTCACAGGGGGGGATTCACCCCTCCACTTT.

The gene calls are TRBV3-1 (or the pseudogene TRBV3-2) and TRBJ2-1, with 7 bases aligning to TRBD1. J was trimmed by 7 bases and V by 6 bases; bases with no gene match: 12. In germline, CDR1 is LGHDT, CDR2 YNNKEL (reference sequence). The CDR3 totals 15 residues. CDR3 loop: CASRPGTVITNEQFF. DNA of the CDR3: TGTGCCAGCAGGCCCGGGACAGTCATAACAAATGAGCAGTTCTTC.

This clone has at least ten counts. The chain employs TRBV11-2 and TRBJ2-3; 7 positions agree with TRBD2. Germline CDR1 is SGHAT and CDR2 is FQNNGV. The J segment lost 4 bases and the V segment lost 3 bases, leaving 4 bases of the junction unmatched. CDR3 length: 14 residues. The chain's CDR3 is CASSFSGGADTQYF. CDR3 in DNA: TGTGCCAGCAGCTTTAGTGGGGGGGCAGATACGCAGTATTTT.

The CDR3 DNA is TGTGCCAGCAGTCCTAGGACCGGGGGCTACGAGCAGTACTTC. Its protein is CASSPRTGGYEQYF. This chain joins TRBV27 and TRBJ2-7; perhaps TRBD2 as D (6 bases). V shed 5 bases and J shed 3 bases, with 14 bases lying between them. Germline V CDR1 and CDR2: MNHEY, SMNVEV (reference sequence). The CDR3 contains 14 residues.

This rearrangement joins TRBV7-8 to TRBJ2-5, with D maybe TRBD2 (5 bases). The CDR3 runs 14 residues. The germline V and J ends were trimmed by 2 bases and 5 bases, with 12 bases remaining between them. Germline V gene sequence: CDR1 SGHVS, CDR2 FQNEAQ. The chain's CDR3 is CASSLNGRGETQYF. For the CDR3, the DNA is TGTGCCAGCAGCTTAAATGGGCGCGGGGAGACCCAGTACTTC. The complete variable domain, with remaining parts taken from reference TRBV7-8 and TRBJ2-5, reads GAGVSQSPRYKVAKRGQDVALRCDPISGHVSLFWYQQALGQGPEFLTYFQNEAQLDKSGLPSDRFFAERPEGSVSTLKIQRTQQEDSAVYLCASSLNGRGETQYFGPGTRLLVL.